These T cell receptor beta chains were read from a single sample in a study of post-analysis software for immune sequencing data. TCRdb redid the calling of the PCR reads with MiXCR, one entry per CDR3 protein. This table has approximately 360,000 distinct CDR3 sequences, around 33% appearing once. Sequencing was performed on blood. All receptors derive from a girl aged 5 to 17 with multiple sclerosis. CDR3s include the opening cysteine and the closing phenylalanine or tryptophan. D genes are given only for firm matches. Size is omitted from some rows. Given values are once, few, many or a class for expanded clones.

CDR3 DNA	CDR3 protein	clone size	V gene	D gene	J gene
TGTGCCAGCAACCTAGGACCCCTTAACCAGCAGTTCTTC	CASNLGPLNQQFF	.	TRBV12-3/TRBV12-4	.	TRBJ2-1
TGCGCCAGCAGCCACCAACCCGGGACTCATAAGTCATATACGCAGTATTTT	CASSHQPGTHKSYTQYF	.	TRBV4-1	.	TRBJ2-3
TGCGCCAGCAGCTTGGTTCTAGCGGTAAACAATGAGCAGTTCTTC	CASSLVLAVNNEQFF	few	TRBV5-1	TRBD2	TRBJ2-1
TGTGCCAGCAGTTTATTGGGTCCCGACTCTGGGGCCAACGTCCTGACTTTC	CASSLLGPDSGANVLTF	once	TRBV27	.	TRBJ2-6
TGTGCCACCAGCAGAGATCCCCCCTACGAGCAGTACTTC	CATSRDPPYEQYF	.	TRBV15	.	TRBJ2-7
TGCGCCAGCAGCCAAGATGCAGGGGGCACTGAAGCTTTCTTT	CASSQDAGGTEAFF	few	TRBV4-3	TRBD1	TRBJ1-1
TGTGCCATCAGTGATGGGGCAGGGGCCTTCTCTGGGGCCAACGTCCTGACTTTC	CAISDGAGAFSGANVLTF	few	TRBV10-3	.	TRBJ2-6
TGCAGTGCCATCCAGCGGGGGTGGTACCAAGAGACCCAGTACTTC	CSAIQRGWYQETQYF	.	TRBV20-1	TRBD2	TRBJ2-5
TGTGCCAGCAGCCAAGGCCTTACAGGCTACGAGCAGTACTTC	CASSQGLTGYEQYF	few	TRBV3-1	.	TRBJ2-7
TGCGCCAGCAGCGCCACGGATCTAGGGGCACAAGGCTACACCTTC	CASSATDLGAQGYTF	.	TRBV5-1	.	TRBJ1-2
TGTGCCAGTGCAAGCAGCCTAAATGATGAGCAGTTCTTC	CASASSLNDEQFF	.	TRBV19	.	TRBJ2-1
TGCAGCGCACGGAGGGGGAACTCCTACGAGCAGTACTTC	CSARRGNSYEQYF	few	TRBV29-1	.	TRBJ2-7
TGTGCCAGCAGCCTCAGACAGGGGTCTTTATCCTACGAGCAGTACTTC	CASSLRQGSLSYEQYF	few	TRBV7-9	TRBD1	TRBJ2-7
TGTGCCAGCAGCTTAAGTGCGGGGGGGCTAGATACGCAGTATTTT	CASSLSAGGLDTQYF	.	TRBV7-3	TRBD2	TRBJ2-3
TGCAGTGCTACCAGCGGGGAAGAGACCCAGTACTTC	CSATSGEETQYF	few	TRBV20-1	TRBD2	TRBJ2-5
TGTGCCAGCCGCCTCCAAATAGGGGGGTCGGGGACCCAGTACTTC	CASRLQIGGSGTQYF	.	TRBV27	.	TRBJ2-5
TGCGCCAGCAGCCAAGGAACCACAGGGAATGGCTACACCTTC	CASSQGTTGNGYTF	.	TRBV5-1	.	TRBJ1-2
TGTGCCAGCAGTTCGGCAGGGGGGAACACTGAAGCTTTCTTT	CASSSAGGNTEAFF	few	TRBV12-3/TRBV12-4	TRBD1	TRBJ1-1
TGTGCCAGCAGTTACGAACAGGGGTCCGAGCAGTACTTC	CASSYEQGSEQYF	.	TRBV6-5	TRBD1	TRBJ2-7
TGTGCCAGCAGCCTACAGGGGGGTGCGGTGAGCGAGCAGTACTTC	CASSLQGGAVSEQYF	many	TRBV7-8	TRBD1	TRBJ2-7
TGTGCCAGCAGCGGGAATCGGCCTGAAGCTTTCTTT	CASSGNRPEAFF	.	TRBV28	.	TRBJ1-1
TGTGCCAGTAGCAGGGAGGGAGGGGCCAACGTCCTGACTTTC	CASSREGGANVLTF	.	TRBV2	TRBD2	TRBJ2-6
TGTGCCAGCAGCCCCAACACAGGATACGAGCAGTACTTC	CASSPNTGYEQYF	many	TRBV6-2/TRBV6-3	.	TRBJ2-7
TGTGCCAGCAGCTTAGCCCACCTTTACGAGCAGTACTTC	CASSLAHLYEQYF	.	TRBV11-2	.	TRBJ2-7
TGCGCCAGCAGCCAACGGCTAGCGGGGGGGCTTGTCAATGAGCAGTTCTTC	CASSQRLAGGLVNEQFF	.	TRBV4-3	TRBD2	TRBJ2-1
TGTGCCAGCAGCTTAAGACTAGCGGGGGGGCGGATTGAGCAGTTCTTC	CASSLRLAGGRIEQFF	.	TRBV7-2	TRBD2	TRBJ2-1
TGCGCCAGCAGCCCCCTGGGGAAAGAGACCCAGTACTTC	CASSPLGKETQYF	few	TRBV4-1	.	TRBJ2-5
TGTGCCAGCAGTCTGGGACAGGGGTCCGGGGAGCTGTTTTTT	CASSLGQGSGELFF	.	TRBV12-3/TRBV12-4	TRBD1	TRBJ2-2
TGTGCCACCAGTGATTTTAGGGAACCCACAGATACGCAGTATTTT	CATSDFREPTDTQYF	.	TRBV24-1	.	TRBJ2-3
TGTGCCAGCTCGGGCGGCGGGGGTAACAATGAGCAGTTCTTC	CASSGGGGNNEQFF	few	TRBV7-2	TRBD2	TRBJ2-1
TGTGCCAGCAGGCTCCAGGGATCCGGGGAGCTGTTTTTT	CASRLQGSGELFF	.	TRBV12-3/TRBV12-4	.	TRBJ2-2
TGTGCCAGCAGCTTTCTTGGGCCAGGGGAGCAGTACTTC	CASSFLGPGEQYF	few	TRBV5-5	.	TRBJ2-5
TGTGCCAGCAGCTACCGGGGAGGGGGCATAAACAATGAGCAGTTCTTC	CASSYRGGGINNEQFF	few	TRBV7-3	.	TRBJ2-1